The T cell receptor (beta chain) described here comes from a study of CD8 T cells in Susac syndrome. Negative isolation was used for CD8+ and CD4+ T cells, and FACS enrichment was applied to TEMRA cells. With random hexamers, reverse transcription was performed on roughly 0.5 to 1 ug of RNA. Across 54 Vbeta and 13 Jbeta, immunoSEQ multiplex PCR amplified TCR beta CDR3. One entry per CDR3 protein results from TCRdb running MiXCR on the immunoSEQ multiplex PCR reads. The sample has over 100,000 distinct CDR3 sequences; 90% to 98% are singletons. Per the germline V gene, CDR1 is SGHAT and CDR2 is FQNNGV. There are 13 residues in the CDR3. V lost 0 bases and J 1 base, leaving 1 base between the germline ends.

The J gene is TRBJ2-4, the V gene TRBV11-2; D not certain. The sequenced sample consisted of CD4+ T cells from PBMCs. The sequence was obtained from a human donor in good health. Here the CDR3 DNA reads TGTGCCAGCAGCTTAGAGGCCAAAAACATTCAGTACTTC. Translated: CASSLEAKNIQYF.